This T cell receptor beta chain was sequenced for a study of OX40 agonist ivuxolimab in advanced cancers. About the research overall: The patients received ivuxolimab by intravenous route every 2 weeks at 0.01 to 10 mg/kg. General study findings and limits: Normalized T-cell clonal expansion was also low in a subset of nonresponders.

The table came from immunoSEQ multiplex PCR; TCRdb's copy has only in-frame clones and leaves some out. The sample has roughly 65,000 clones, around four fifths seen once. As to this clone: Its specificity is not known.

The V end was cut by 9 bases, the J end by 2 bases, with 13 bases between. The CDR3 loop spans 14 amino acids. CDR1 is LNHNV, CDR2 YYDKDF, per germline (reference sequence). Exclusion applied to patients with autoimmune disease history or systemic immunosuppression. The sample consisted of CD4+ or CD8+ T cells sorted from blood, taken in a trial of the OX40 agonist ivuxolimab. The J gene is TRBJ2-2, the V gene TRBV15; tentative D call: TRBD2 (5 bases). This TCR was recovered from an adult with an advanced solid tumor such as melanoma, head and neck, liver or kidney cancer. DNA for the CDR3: TGTGCCACGACGAGGGCGGTAAACACCGGGGAGCTGTTTTTT. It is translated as CATTRAVNTGELFF.